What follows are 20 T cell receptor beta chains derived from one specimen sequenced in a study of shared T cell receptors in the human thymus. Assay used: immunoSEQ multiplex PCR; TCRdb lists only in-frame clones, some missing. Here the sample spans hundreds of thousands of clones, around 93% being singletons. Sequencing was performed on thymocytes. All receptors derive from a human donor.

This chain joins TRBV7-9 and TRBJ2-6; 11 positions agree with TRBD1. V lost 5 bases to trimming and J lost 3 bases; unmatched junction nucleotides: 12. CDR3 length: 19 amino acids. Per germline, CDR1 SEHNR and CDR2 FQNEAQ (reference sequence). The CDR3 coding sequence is TGTGCCAGCAGCCAGGTGGTGGGGACAGGGGGGCGTGGGGCCAACGTCCTGACTTTC. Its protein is CASSQVVGTGGRGANVLTF. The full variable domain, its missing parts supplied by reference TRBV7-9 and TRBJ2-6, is DTGVSQNPRHKITKRGQNVTFRCDPISEHNRLYWYRQTLGQGPEFLTYFQNEAQLEKSRLLSDRFSAERPKGSFSTLEIQRTEQGDSAMYLCASSQVVGTGGRGANVLTFGAGSRLTVL.

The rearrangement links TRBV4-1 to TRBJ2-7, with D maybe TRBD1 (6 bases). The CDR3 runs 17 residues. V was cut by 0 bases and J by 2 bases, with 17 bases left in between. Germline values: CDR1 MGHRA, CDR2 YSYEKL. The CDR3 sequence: CASSQDIRAGVPYEQYF. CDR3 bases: TGCGCCAGCAGCCAAGATATTCGGGCAGGGGTCCCCTACGAGCAGTACTTC.

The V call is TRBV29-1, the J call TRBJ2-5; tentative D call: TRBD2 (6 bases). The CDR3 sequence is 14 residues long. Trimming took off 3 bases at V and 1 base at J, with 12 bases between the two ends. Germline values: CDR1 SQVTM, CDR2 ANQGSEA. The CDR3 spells CSVDRRGTQETQYF. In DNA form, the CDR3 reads TGCAGCGTTGACAGGCGGGGAACCCAAGAGACCCAGTACTTC.

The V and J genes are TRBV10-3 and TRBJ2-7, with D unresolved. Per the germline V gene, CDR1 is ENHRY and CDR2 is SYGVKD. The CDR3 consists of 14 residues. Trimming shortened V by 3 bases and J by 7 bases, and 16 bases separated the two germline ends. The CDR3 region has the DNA TGTGCCATCAGTGACCCGGACGGACCTGGGGAGCAGTACTTC. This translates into CAISDPDGPGEQYF.

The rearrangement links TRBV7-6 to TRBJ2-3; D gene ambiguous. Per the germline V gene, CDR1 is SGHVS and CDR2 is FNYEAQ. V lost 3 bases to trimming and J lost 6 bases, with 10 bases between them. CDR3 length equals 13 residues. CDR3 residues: CASSLDLGDTQYF. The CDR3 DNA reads TGTGCCAGCAGCTTGGACCTAGGGGATACGCAGTATTTT.

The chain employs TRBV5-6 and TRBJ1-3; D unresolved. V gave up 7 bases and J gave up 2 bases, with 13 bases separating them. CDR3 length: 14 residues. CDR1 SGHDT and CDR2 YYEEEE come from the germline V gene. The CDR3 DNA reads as TGTGCCAGCGGGCTCGGCGCGGCTGGAAACACCATATATTTT. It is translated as CASGLGAAGNTIYF.

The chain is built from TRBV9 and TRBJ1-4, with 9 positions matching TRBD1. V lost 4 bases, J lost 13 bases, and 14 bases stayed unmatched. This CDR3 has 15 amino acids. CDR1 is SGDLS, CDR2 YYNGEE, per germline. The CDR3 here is CASSQYSGTGFRLFF. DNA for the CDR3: TGTGCCAGCAGCCAATACTCCGGGACAGGGTTTAGACTGTTTTTT.

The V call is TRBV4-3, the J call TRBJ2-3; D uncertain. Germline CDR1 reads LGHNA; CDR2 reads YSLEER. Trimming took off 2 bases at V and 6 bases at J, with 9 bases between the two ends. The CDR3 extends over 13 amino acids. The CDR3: CASSQRTSDTQYF. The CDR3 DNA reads TGCGCCAGCAGCCAAAGGACGTCCGATACGCAGTATTTT.

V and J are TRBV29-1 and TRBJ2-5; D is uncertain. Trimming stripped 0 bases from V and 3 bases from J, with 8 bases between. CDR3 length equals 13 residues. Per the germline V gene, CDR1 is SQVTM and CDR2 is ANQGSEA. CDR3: CSVEDAKEETQYF. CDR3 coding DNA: TGCAGCGTTGAAGATGCGAAGGAAGAGACCCAGTACTTC.

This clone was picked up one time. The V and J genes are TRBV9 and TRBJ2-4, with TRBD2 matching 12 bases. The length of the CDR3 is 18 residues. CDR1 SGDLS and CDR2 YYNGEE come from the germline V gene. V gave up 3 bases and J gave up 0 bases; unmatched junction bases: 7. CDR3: CASSAGTSGPVAKNIQYF. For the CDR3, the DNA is TGTGCCAGCAGCGCCGGGACTAGCGGGCCCGTAGCCAAAAACATTCAGTACTTC.

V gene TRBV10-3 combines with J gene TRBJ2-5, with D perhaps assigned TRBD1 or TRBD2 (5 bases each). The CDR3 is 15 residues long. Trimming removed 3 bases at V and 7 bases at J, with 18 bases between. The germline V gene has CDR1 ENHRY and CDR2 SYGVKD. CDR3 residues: CAISDSLWDHRTQYF. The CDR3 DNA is TGTGCCATCAGTGATTCCTTGTGGGACCACCGGACCCAGTACTTC.

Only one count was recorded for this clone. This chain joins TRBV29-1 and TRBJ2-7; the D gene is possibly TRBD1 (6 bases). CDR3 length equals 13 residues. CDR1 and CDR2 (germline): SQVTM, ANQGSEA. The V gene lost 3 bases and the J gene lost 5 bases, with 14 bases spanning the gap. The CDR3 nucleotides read TGCAGCGTTGAGGATACAGGGATCCACGAGCAGTACTTC. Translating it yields CSVEDTGIHEQYF.

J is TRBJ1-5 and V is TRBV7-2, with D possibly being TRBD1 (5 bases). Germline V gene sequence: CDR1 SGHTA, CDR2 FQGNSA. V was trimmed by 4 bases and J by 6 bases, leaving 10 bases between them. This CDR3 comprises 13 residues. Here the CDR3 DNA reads TGTGCCAGCAGCTACCAGGGAGCTCAGCCCCAGCATTTT. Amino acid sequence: CASSYQGAQPQHF. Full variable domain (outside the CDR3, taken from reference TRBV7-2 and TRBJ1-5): GAGVSQSPSNKVTEKGKDVELRCDPISGHTALYWYRQSLGQGLEFLIYFQGNSAPDKSGLPSDRFSAERTGGSVSTLTIQRTQQEDSAVYLCASSYQGAQPQHFGDGTRLSIL.

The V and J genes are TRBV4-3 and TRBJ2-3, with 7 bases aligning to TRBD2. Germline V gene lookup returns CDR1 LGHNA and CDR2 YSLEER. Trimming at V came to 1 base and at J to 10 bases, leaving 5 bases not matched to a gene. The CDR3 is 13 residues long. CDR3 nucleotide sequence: TGCGCCAGCAGCCAAGCGAGAGGGAGGGCGCAGTATTTT. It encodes CASSQARGRAQYF.

The CDR3 coding sequence is TGTGCCAGCAGCGGGACAGGTGTTCGATACGAGCAGTACTTC. It is translated as CASSGTGVRYEQYF. V and J are TRBV7-9 and TRBJ2-7, with 8 nucleotides matching TRBD1. The length of the CDR3 is 14 residues. Germline V CDR1 and CDR2: SEHNR, FQNEAQ (reference sequence). The J segment lost 4 bases and the V segment lost 5 bases, leaving 7 bases of the junction unmatched.

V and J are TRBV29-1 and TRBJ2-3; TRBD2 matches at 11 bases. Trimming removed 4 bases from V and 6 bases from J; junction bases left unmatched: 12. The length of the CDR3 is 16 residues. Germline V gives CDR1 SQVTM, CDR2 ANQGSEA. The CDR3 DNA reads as TGCAGCGTTGGCGCCCGGCTAGCGGGAGGCCATGATACGCAGTATTTT. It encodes CSVGARLAGGHDTQYF.

The CDR3 bases are TGTGCCAGCAGCTTCAAGGGATCTTTCAATCAGCCCCAGCATTTT. It specifies CASSFKGSFNQPQHF. The rearrangement uses TRBV7-2 and TRBJ1-5; the D is unclear. Germline V CDR1 and CDR2: SGHTA, FQGNSA. Between the trimmed V and J ends, which lost 3 bases and 3 bases, there was a span of 12 bases. The CDR3 has 15 residues.

CDR3 amino acids: CASSFWDRRDTQYF. As DNA, the CDR3 is TGTGCCAGCAGTTTTTGGGACAGACGAGATACGCAGTATTTT. The chain recombines TRBV27 with TRBJ2-3, with 7 positions matching TRBD1. Germline V gene data show CDR1 as MNHEY and CDR2 as SMNVEV (reference sequence). V lost 3 bases and J lost 5; bases outside the gene matches: 5. CDR3 size: 14 residues.

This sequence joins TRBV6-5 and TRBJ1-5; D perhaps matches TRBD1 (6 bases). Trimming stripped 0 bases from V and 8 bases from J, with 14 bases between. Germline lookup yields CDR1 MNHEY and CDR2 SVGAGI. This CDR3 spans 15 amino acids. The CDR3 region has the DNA TGTGCCAGCAGTTACTCGGGGGGCAGGGAGGAGCCCCAGCATTTT. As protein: CASSYSGGREEPQHF.

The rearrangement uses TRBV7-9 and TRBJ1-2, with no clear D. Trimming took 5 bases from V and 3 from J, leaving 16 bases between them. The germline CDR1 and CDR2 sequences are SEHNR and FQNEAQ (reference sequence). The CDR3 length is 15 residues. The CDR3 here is CASSGRWDSDYGYTF. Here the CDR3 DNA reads TGTGCCAGCAGCGGCAGATGGGATTCGGACTATGGCTACACCTTC.